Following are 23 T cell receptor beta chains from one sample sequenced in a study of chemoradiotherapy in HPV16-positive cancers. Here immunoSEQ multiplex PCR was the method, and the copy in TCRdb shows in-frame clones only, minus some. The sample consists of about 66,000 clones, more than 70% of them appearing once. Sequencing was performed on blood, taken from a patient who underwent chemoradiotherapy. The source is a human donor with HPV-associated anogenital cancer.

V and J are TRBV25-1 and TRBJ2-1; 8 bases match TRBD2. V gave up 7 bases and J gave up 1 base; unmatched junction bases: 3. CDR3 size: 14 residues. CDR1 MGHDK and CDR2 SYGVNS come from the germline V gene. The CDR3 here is CASTSGGSYNEQFF. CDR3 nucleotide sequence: TGTGCCAGCACGAGCGGGGGTTCCTACAATGAGCAGTTCTTC. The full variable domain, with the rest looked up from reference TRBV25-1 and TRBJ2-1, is EADIYQTPRYLVIGTGKKITLECSQTMGHDKMYWYQQDPGMELHLIHYSYGVNSTEKGDLSSESTVSRIRTEHFPLTLESARPSHTSQYLCASTSGGSYNEQFFGPGTRLTVL.

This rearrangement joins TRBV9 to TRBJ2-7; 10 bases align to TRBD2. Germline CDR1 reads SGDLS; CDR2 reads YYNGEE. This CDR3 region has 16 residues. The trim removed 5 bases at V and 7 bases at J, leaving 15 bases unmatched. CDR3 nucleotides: TGTGCCAGCAGGGTGCAGAGGGGGGGACTAGCGAAGGAGCAGTACTTC. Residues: CASRVQRGGLAKEQYF. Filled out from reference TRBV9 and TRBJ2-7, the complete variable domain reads DSGVTQTPKHLITATGQRVTLRCSPRSGDLSVYWYQQSLDQGLQFLIQYYNGEERAKGNILERFSAQQFPDLHSELNLSSLELGDSALYFCASRVQRGGLAKEQYFGPGTRLTVT.

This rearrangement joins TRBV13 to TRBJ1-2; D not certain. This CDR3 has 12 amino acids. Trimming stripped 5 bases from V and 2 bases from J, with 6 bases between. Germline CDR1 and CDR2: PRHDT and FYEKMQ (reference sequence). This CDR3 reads CASSPGNYGYTF. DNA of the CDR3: TGTGCCAGCAGCCCCGGCAACTATGGCTACACCTTC.

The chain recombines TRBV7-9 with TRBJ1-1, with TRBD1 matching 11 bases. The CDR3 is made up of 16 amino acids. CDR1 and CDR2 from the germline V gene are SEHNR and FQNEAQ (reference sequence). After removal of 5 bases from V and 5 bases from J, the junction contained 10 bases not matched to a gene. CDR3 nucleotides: TGTGCCAGCAGCCTATCCTCTGGGACAGGGGGGACTGAAGCTTTCTTT. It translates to CASSLSSGTGGTEAFF.

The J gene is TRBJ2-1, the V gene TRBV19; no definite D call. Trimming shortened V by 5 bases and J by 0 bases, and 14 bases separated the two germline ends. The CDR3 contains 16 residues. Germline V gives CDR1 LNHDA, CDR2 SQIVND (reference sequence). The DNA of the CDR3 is TGTGCCAGTAGTTTTTCGGGCGGAAGCTCCTACAATGAGCAGTTCTTC. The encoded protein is CASSFSGGSSYNEQFF.

Here the CDR3 DNA reads TGTGCCAGCAGCCTGCCCCCAGTTGTTTTTGTCTACGAGCAGTACTTC. Translating it yields CASSLPPVVFVYEQYF. The chain recombines TRBV5-4 with TRBJ2-7; D is unclear. The CDR3 is 16 residues long. Trimming took off 4 bases at V and 3 bases at J, with 20 bases between the two ends. Germline CDR1 reads SGHNT; CDR2 reads YYREEE (reference sequence).

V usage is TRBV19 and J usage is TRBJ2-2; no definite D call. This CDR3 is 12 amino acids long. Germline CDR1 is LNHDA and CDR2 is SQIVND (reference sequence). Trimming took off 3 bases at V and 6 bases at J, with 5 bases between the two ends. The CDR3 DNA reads TGTGCCAGTAGTATGGTCTCCGGGGAGCTGTTTTTT. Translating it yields CASSMVSGELFF.

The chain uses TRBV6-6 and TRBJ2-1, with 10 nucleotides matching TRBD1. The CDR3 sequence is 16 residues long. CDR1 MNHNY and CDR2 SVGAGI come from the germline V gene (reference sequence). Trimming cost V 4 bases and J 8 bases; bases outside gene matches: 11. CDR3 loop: CASSSGPGQGRDEQFF. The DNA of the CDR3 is TGTGCCAGCAGTTCGGGCCCGGGACAGGGGCGAGATGAGCAGTTCTTC.

The CDR3: CSVDDGGTSLVGEQYF. CDR3 in DNA: TGCAGCGTTGATGACGGGGGGACTAGCTTGGTAGGCGAGCAGTACTTC. The rearrangement joins TRBV29-1 to TRBJ2-7; 9 bases map to TRBD2. V lost 3 bases, J lost 6 bases, and 15 bases stayed unmatched. Germline loops: CDR1 SQVTM, CDR2 ANQGSEA. This CDR3 is 16 amino acids long.

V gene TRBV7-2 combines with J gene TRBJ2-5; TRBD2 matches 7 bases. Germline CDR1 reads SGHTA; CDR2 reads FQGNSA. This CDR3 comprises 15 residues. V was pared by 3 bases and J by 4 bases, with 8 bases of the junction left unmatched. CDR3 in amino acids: CASSLGGTPRETQYF. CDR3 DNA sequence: TGTGCCAGCAGCTTGGGAGGGACTCCCCGAGAGACCCAGTACTTC.

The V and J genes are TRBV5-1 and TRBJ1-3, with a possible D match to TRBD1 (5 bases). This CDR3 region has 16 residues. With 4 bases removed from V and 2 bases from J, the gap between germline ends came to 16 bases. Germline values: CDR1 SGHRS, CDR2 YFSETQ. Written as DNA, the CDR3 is TGCGCCAGCAGCCCCGGAGTTGGGGGGGCTGGAAACACCATATATTTT. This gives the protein CASSPGVGGAGNTIYF.

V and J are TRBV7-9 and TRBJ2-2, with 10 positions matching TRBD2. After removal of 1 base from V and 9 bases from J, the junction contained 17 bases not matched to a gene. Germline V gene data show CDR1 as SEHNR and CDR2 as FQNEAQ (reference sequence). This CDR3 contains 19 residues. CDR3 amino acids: CASSLGARSGRAWGRELFF. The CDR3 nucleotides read TGTGCCAGCAGCTTAGGGGCGAGGAGCGGGAGGGCCTGGGGCCGGGAGCTGTTTTTT. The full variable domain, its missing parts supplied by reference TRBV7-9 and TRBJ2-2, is DTGVSQNPRHKITKRGQNVTFRCDPISEHNRLYWYRQTLGQGPEFLTYFQNEAQLEKSRLLSDRFSAERPKGSFSTLEIQRTEQGDSAMYLCASSLGARSGRAWGRELFFGEGSRLTVL.

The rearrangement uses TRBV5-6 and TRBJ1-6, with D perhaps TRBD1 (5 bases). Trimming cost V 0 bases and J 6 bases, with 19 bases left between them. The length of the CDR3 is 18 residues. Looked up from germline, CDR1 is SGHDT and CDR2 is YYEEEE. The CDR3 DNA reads TGTGCCAGCAGCTTGGCACGTATCCAAAGGGGCGGTAATTCACCCCTCCACTTT. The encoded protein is CASSLARIQRGGNSPLHF.

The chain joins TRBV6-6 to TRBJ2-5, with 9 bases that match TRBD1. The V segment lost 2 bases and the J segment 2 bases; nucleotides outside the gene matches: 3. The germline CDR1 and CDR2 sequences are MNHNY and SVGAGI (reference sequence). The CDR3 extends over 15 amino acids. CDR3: CASSYGTGPQETQYF. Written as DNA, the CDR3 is TGTGCCAGCAGTTACGGGACAGGGCCGCAAGAGACCCAGTACTTC.

CDR3 loop: CASSRHEGGKNIQYF. The DNA of the CDR3 is TGTGCCAGCAGCCGTCACGAAGGGGGTAAAAACATTCAGTACTTC. The chain recombines TRBV27 with TRBJ2-4; TRBD1 is a possible D gene (6 bases). Trimming cost V 6 bases and J 4 bases, with 16 bases left between them. The CDR3 contains 15 residues. In germline, CDR1 is MNHEY, CDR2 SMNVEV (reference sequence).

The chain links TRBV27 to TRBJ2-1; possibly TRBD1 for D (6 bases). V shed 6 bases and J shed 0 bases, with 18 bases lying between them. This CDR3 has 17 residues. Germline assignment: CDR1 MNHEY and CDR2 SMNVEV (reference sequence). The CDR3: CASSLTGSRSSYNEQFF. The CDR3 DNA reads TGTGCCAGCAGCCTAACAGGGAGTCGAAGCTCCTACAATGAGCAGTTCTTC.

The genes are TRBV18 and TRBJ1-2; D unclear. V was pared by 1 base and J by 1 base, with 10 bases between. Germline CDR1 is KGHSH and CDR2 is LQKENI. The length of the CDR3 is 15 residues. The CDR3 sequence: CASSPRTENNYGYTF. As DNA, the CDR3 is TGTGCCAGCTCACCACGGACGGAAAATAACTATGGCTACACCTTC.

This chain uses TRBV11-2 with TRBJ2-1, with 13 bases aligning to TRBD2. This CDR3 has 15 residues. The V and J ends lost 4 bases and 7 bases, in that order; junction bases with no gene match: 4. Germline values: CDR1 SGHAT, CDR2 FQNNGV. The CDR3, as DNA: TGTGCCAGCAGCTCGACTAGCGGGGGGATAAATGAGCAGTTCTTC. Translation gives CASSSTSGGINEQFF. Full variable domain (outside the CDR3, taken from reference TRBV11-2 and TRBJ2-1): EAGVAQSPRYKIIEKRQSVAFWCNPISGHATLYWYQQILGQGPKLLIQFQNNGVVDDSQLPKDRFSAERLKGVDSTLKIQPAKLEDSAVYLCASSSTSGGINEQFFGPGTRLTVL.

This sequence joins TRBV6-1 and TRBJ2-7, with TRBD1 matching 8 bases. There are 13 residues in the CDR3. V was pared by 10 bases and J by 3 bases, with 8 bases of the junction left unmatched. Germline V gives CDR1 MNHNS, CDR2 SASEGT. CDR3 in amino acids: CATSGGPLYEQYF. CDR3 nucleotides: TGTGCCACCTCAGGGGGCCCCCTCTACGAGCAGTACTTC.

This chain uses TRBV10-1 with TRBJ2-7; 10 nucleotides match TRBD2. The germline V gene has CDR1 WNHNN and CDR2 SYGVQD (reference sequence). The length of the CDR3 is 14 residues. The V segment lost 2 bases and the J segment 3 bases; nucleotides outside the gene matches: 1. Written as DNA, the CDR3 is TGCGCCAGCAGTGAGAGGACTAGCGGCTACGAGCAGTACTTC. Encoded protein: CASSERTSGYEQYF.

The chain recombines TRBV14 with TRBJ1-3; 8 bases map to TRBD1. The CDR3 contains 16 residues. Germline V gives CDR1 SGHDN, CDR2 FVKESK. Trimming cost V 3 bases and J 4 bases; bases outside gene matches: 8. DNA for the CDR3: TGTGCCAGCAGCCAGGTTCGACAGGGGCAAGGAAACACCATATATTTT. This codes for CASSQVRQGQGNTIYF.

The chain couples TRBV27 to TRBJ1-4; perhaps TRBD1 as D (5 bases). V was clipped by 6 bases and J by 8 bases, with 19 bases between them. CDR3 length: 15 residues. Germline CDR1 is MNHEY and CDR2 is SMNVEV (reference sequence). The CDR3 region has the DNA TGTGCCAGCAGCCCTGCAGGGAATGGTGTAGAAAAACTGTTTTTT. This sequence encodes CASSPAGNGVEKLFF.

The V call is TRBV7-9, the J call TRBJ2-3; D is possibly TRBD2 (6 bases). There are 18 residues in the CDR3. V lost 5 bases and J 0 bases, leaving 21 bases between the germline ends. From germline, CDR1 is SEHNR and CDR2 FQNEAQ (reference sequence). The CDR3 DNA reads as TGTGCCAGCAGCCTACCGGGACTGCCCGCGTCTAGCACAGATACGCAGTATTTT. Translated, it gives CASSLPGLPASSTDTQYF.